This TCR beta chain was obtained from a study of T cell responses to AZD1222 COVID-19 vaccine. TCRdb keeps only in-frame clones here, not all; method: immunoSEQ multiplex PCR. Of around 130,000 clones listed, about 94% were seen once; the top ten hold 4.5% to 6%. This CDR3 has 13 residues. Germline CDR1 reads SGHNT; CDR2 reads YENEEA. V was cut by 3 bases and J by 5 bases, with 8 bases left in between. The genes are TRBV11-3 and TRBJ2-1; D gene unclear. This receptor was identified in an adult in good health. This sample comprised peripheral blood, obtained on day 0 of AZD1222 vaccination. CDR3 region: CASSFGRNNEQFF. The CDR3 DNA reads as TGTGCCAGCAGCTTTGGCCGCAACAATGAGCAGTTCTTC.